This T cell receptor (beta chain) was identified in a study of T cells in Graves' hyperthyroidism and ophthalmopathy. Study-wide findings and caveats: Ophthalmopathy got predicted by the model a median 6.5 months before its onset. In the analysis, a 13 V-J model separated ophthalmopathy from stable hyperthyroidism. In blood, most of the thyroid clonotypes expanded above 0.001 were also present.

On this clonotype: Its antigen is unidentified. A much larger clone differs by one base, so this may be a read error.

The V segment lost 3 bases and the J segment 4 bases; nucleotides outside the gene matches: 11. The germline gives CDR1 KGHSH, CDR2 LQKENI. The CDR3 is 16 amino acids. Researchers took RNA transcripts and amplified the TCR beta CDR3 regions from them. Primed by the HTBI set, a first-round RT-PCR was run on the TCR CDR3. TCRdb independently ran MiXCR on the multiplex PCR reads; one entry per CDR3 protein. Of 500,000 to 750,000 distinct CDR3 sequences listed, 15% to 18% are singletons. Graves' hyperthyroidism showing no ophthalmopathy progression within 18 months was considered stable. Sequencing was carried out using blood. The receptor was derived from a woman aged 30 to 39 with Graves' hyperthyroidism. This chain joins TRBV18 and TRBJ1-1, with 7 nucleotides matching TRBD1. CDR3 region: CASSPLRGGATTEAFF. DNA for the CDR3: TGTGCCAGCTCACCCCTCAGGGGGGGCGCGACCACTGAAGCTTTCTTT.